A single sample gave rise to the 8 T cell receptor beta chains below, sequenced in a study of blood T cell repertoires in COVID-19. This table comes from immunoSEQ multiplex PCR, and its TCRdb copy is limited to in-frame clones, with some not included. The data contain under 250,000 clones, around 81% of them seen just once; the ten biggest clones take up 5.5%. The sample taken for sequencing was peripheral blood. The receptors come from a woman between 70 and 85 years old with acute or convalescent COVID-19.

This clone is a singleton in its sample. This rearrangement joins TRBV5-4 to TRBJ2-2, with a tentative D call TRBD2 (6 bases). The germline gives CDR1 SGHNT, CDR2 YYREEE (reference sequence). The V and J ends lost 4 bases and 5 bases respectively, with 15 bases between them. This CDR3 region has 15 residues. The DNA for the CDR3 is TGTGCCAGCAGCCCACTAGCACCCGGGACCGGGGAGCTGTTTTTT. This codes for CASSPLAPGTGELFF.

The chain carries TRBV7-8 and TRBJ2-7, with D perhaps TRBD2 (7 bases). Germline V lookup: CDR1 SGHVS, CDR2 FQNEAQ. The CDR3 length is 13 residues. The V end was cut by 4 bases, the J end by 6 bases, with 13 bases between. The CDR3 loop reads CASSYREGSEQYF. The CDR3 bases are TGTGCCAGCAGCTACAGGGAGGGTTCCGAGCAGTACTTC.

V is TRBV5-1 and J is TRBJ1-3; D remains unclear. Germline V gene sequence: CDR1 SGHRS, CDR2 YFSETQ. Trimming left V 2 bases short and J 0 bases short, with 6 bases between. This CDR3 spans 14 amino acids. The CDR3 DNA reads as TGCGCCAGCAGCTTTGAGGGCTCTGGAAACACCATATATTTT. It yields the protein CASSFEGSGNTIYF.

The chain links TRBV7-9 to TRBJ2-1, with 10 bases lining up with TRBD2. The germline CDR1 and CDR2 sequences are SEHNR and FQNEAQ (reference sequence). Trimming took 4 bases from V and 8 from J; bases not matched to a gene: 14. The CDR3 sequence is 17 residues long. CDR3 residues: CASSSQTSGRVVYEQFF. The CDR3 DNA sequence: TGTGCCAGCAGCTCGCAGACAAGCGGGAGGGTGGTATATGAGCAGTTCTTC.

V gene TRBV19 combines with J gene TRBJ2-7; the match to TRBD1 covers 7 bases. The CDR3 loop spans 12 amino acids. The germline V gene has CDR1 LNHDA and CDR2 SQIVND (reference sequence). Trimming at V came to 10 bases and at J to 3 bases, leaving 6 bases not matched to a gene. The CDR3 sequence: CATTGESYEQYF. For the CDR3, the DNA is TGTGCCACCACAGGGGAGAGCTACGAGCAGTACTTC. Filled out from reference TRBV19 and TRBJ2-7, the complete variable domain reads DGGITQSPKYLFRKEGQNVTLSCEQNLNHDAMYWYRQDPGQGLRLIYYSQIVNDFQKGDIAEGYSVSREKKESFPLTVTSAQKNPTAFYLCATTGESYEQYFGPGTRLTVT.

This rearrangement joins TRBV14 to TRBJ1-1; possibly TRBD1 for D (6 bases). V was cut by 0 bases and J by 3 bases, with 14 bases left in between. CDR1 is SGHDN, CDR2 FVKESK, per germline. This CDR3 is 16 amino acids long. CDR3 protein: CASSQDYGRGYTEAFF. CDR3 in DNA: TGTGCCAGCAGCCAAGATTACGGCAGGGGATACACTGAAGCTTTCTTT.

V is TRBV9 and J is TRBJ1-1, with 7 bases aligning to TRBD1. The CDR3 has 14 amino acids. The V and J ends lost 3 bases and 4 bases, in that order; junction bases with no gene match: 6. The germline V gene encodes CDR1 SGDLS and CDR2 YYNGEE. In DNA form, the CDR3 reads TGTGCCAGCAGCGCGTTAACAGGGGCCACTGAAGCTTTCTTT. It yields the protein CASSALTGATEAFF.

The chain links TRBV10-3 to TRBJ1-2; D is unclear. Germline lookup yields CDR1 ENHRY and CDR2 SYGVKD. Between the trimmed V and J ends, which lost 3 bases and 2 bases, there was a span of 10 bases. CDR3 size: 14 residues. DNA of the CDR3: TGTGCCATCAGTGACGTTGGGCTAAACTATGGCTACACCTTC. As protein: CAISDVGLNYGYTF.